This record concerns one T cell receptor (beta chain) sequence. The table came from immunoSEQ multiplex PCR; TCRdb's copy has only in-frame clones and leaves some out. The sample contains 58,000 or so clones, around 83% of which appear only once. This sample stems from a study of PD-L1 blockade in urothelial cancer. Trimming removed 5 bases from V and 12 bases from J, with 14 bases in between. The CDR3 has 12 residues. CDR1 is SEHNR and CDR2 is FQNEAQ in the germline V gene (reference sequence). The TCR was taken from a man in his fifties or sixties with urothelial cancer. This chain links TRBV7-9 with TRBJ2-1; TRBD1 is a possible D gene (5 bases). The sample here was PBMCs, taken around atezolizumab (anti-PD-L1) treatment. In nucleotides, the CDR3 is TGTGCCAGCAGCCTCGATCACCAGGGGCAGTTCTTC. Its protein is CASSLDHQGQFF.